This T cell receptor (beta chain) was found in a study of cytomegalovirus exposure and HLA in healthy donors. At the level of the study: Early released data had tens of millions of unique TCRs, all coming from HLA-typed donors.

As for the donors, each was a healthy bone marrow donor. This PCR relied on a set of 60 Vbeta primers and 13 Jbeta primers. Generated by immunoSEQ multiplex PCR, the TCRdb table keeps only in-frame clones and is missing some. Here the sample spans 85,000 to 100,000 clones, about three quarters being singletons. This CDR3 region has 20 residues. Looked up from germline, CDR1 is SNHLY and CDR2 is FYNNEI. After removal of 4 bases from V and 0 bases from J, the junction contained 15 bases not matched to a gene. The TCR originated in a man in his fifties or sixties in good health and CMV-seropositive. Sequencing was done on a sample of PBMCs. The chain couples TRBV2 to TRBJ2-5; 12 bases align to TRBD2. The CDR3 DNA reads TGTGCCAGCAGTGTGGGCCCGGGACTAGCGGGCGGCATTTACCAAGAGACCCAGTACTTC. This translates into CASSVGPGLAGGIYQETQYF.